This T cell receptor (beta chain) was sequenced in a study of T cell responses to AZD1222 COVID-19 vaccine. Sequencing used immunoSEQ multiplex PCR; TCRdb keeps in-frame clones, though not all of them. The profile covers about 130,000 clones, with around 87% appearing a single time and less than 11% taken by the ten largest. On this clone: Its antigen remains unidentified.

The V and J ends lost 9 bases and 2 bases respectively, with 11 bases between them. The CDR3 contains 13 residues. Germline loops: CDR1 MDHEN, CDR2 SYDVKM. General study points: Targets within unmutated variant regions were reportedly found for nearly half of spike-specific TCRs. Just a handful of AZD1222 recipients were seropositive at baseline.

The clonotype comes from an adult in good health. The input for sequencing was peripheral blood, taken on day 0 of AZD1222 vaccination. V usage is TRBV28 and J usage is TRBJ2-1; D may be TRBD1 (5 bases). The CDR3 spells CASVQEAYNEQFF. The CDR3 DNA reads as TGTGCCAGTGTACAGGAAGCCTACAATGAGCAGTTCTTC.